This entry lists 22 T cell receptor beta chains sequenced from one sample in a study of blood T cell repertoires in COVID-19. Profiled with immunoSEQ multiplex PCR; TCRdb holds only in-frame clones, not every one. Among around 60,000 clones listed, over 80% were seen once. The sample consisted of peripheral blood. The origin of the receptors is an elderly woman with acute or convalescent COVID-19.

This clone was seen only a few times. This rearrangement joins TRBV30 to TRBJ2-7; possible D gene TRBD1, 6 bases. The CDR3 spans 12 residues. V gave up 8 bases and J gave up 3 bases, with 14 bases separating them. The germline CDR1 and CDR2 sequences are GTSNPN and SVGIG (reference sequence). This CDR3 reads CAGTIQGYEQYF. Written as DNA, the CDR3 is TGTGCCGGAACTATACAGGGCTACGAGCAGTACTTC.

The chain is built from TRBV6-6 and TRBJ1-1, with a tentative D call TRBD1 (6 bases). The ends were cut back, 5 bases at V and 5 bases at J, with 18 bases in the middle. Per the germline V gene, CDR1 is MNHNY and CDR2 is SVGAGI (reference sequence). CDR3 length: 15 residues. CDR3: CASSRPTGSGTEAFF. The CDR3 nucleotides read TGTGCCAGCAGTCGTCCTACAGGGTCGGGTACTGAAGCTTTCTTT.

V usage is TRBV9 and J usage is TRBJ2-7; tentative D call: TRBD2 (7 bases). This CDR3 comprises 15 residues. Germline V lookup: CDR1 SGDLS, CDR2 YYNGEE. V was cut by 6 bases and J by 2 bases, with 18 bases left in between. The CDR3 spells CASTPTGGPPYEQYF. The CDR3 DNA reads as TGTGCCAGCACCCCGACCGGGGGGCCACCCTACGAGCAGTACTTC.

The rearrangement links TRBV19 to TRBJ2-2; D is undetermined. In germline, CDR1 is LNHDA, CDR2 SQIVND (reference sequence). The CDR3 runs to 14 residues. Between the trimmed V and J ends, which lost 2 bases and 1 base, there was a span of 5 bases. CDR3 amino acids: CASSITGNTGELFF. The CDR3 DNA is TGTGCCAGTAGTATAACGGGGAACACCGGGGAGCTGTTTTTT.

J is TRBJ2-2 and V is TRBV10-1, with 13 bases lining up with TRBD2. The germline gives CDR1 WNHNN, CDR2 SYGVQD (reference sequence). Trimming cost V 4 bases and J 4 bases; bases outside gene matches: 6. The CDR3 totals 17 residues. CDR3 protein: CASSGGLAGPFTGELFF. The DNA for the CDR3 is TGCGCCAGCAGTGGGGGACTAGCGGGGCCTTTCACCGGGGAGCTGTTTTTT.

The chain carries TRBV29-1 and TRBJ2-7; TRBD2 is a possible D gene (5 bases). CDR1 is SQVTM and CDR2 is ANQGSEA in the germline V gene. Trimming shortened V by 1 base and J by 3 bases, and 13 bases separated the two germline ends. CDR3 length: 14 amino acids. Written as DNA, the CDR3 is TGCAGCGTTGAAGGGGCTATAGAGGGCTACGAGCAGTACTTC. This gives the protein CSVEGAIEGYEQYF.

J is TRBJ1-5 and V is TRBV5-1; D is uncertain. V was trimmed by 0 bases and J by 0 bases, leaving 10 bases between them. Germline CDR1 SGHRS, CDR2 YFSETQ. The CDR3 is made up of 16 amino acids. The CDR3 region has the DNA TGCGCCAGCAGCTTGGACCCCCAGGATAGCAATCAGCCCCAGCATTTT. It translates to CASSLDPQDSNQPQHF. Using reference TRBV5-1 and TRBJ1-5 for the parts outside the CDR3, the full variable domain is KAGVTQTPRYLIKTRGQQVTLSCSPISGHRSVSWYQQTPGQGLQFLFEYFSETQRNKGNFPGRFSGRQFSNSRSEMNVSTLELGDSALYLCASSLDPQDSNQPQHFGDGTRLSIL.

This chain connects TRBV18 to TRBJ2-1; 9 nucleotides line up with TRBD1. This CDR3 has 15 residues. From germline, CDR1 is KGHSH and CDR2 LQKENI. The trim removed 3 bases at V and 7 bases at J, leaving 7 bases unmatched. The CDR3 DNA follows: TGTGCCAGCTCACCCGCTAGGGACAGGGTAAATGAGCAGTTCTTC. Its protein is CASSPARDRVNEQFF.

The genes are TRBV10-1 and TRBJ2-7; perhaps TRBD1 as D (5 bases). Between the trimmed V and J ends, which lost 8 bases and 4 bases, there was a span of 21 bases. The CDR3 loop spans 15 amino acids. The V gene's germline CDR1 is WNHNN and CDR2 SYGVQD (reference sequence). The DNA for the CDR3 is TGCGCCAGCCCTAGGGGAACTTTGCCTATATACGAGCAGTACTTC. Amino acid sequence: CASPRGTLPIYEQYF.

The V call is TRBV9, the J call TRBJ2-1; 7 bases agree with TRBD2. The CDR3 sequence is 15 residues long. Germline V lookup: CDR1 SGDLS, CDR2 YYNGEE. J was trimmed by 3 bases and V by 4 bases; bases with no gene match: 7. The CDR3 reads CASSPSGDLYNEQFF. The CDR3 nucleotides read TGTGCCAGCAGCCCAAGCGGGGACCTCTACAATGAGCAGTTCTTC.

Only a few counts were recorded for this clone. The V gene is TRBV5-1, the J gene TRBJ1-1; 9 nucleotides line up with TRBD1. The germline gives CDR1 SGHRS, CDR2 YFSETQ. The V and J ends lost 4 bases and 8 bases, in that order; junction bases with no gene match: 9. The CDR3 covers 14 residues. CDR3 DNA sequence: TGCGCCAGCAGCCGACAGGGGGGTACTGAGGAAGCTTTCTTT. Translated: CASSRQGGTEEAFF.

This clone has a handful of counts. The CDR3, as DNA: TGTGCCAGCAGCTTAGACGGGTTTCTTAGCTCCTACAATGAGCAGTTCTTC. Protein: CASSLDGFLSSYNEQFF. The gene calls are TRBV7-9 and TRBJ2-1; D gene uncertain. The CDR3 extends over 17 amino acids. Germline CDR1 reads SEHNR; CDR2 reads FQNEAQ (reference sequence). V dropped 1 base and J dropped 0 bases, with 13 bases sitting between them.

With respect to this clone: A junction end diverges from the germline sequence, so it may reflect a read error. The CDR3 sequence is CASNQDGGLSEKLFF. Written as DNA, the CDR3 is TGCGCCAGCAACCAAGACGGGGGGCTAAGCGAAAAACTGTTTTTT. The V and J genes are TRBV4-3 and TRBJ1-4; perhaps TRBD1 as D (6 bases). From germline, CDR1 is LGHNA and CDR2 YSLEER. The CDR3 spans 15 residues.

The chain carries TRBV20-1 and TRBJ2-1; 14 nucleotides match TRBD2. Germline values: CDR1 DFQATT, CDR2 SNEGSKA (reference sequence). Germline trimming cut 3 bases from V and 8 bases from J; bases unmatched to any gene: 6. This CDR3 comprises 15 residues. The CDR3 DNA sequence: TGCAGTGCTAGTCCGACTAGCGGGAGGGTGCATGAGCAGTTCTTC. Protein sequence: CSASPTSGRVHEQFF.

The V and J genes are TRBV11-2 and TRBJ1-1; TRBD1 might be the D (6 bases). Germline V gene data show CDR1 as SGHAT and CDR2 as FQNNGV. The CDR3 extends over 15 amino acids. The ends were cut back, 1 base at V and 0 bases at J, with 9 bases in the middle. The CDR3 sequence: CASSLGHRVNTEAFF. CDR3 coding DNA: TGTGCCAGCAGCTTAGGGCACAGGGTGAACACTGAAGCTTTCTTT. The whole variable domain, remainder taken from reference TRBV11-2 and TRBJ1-1, is EAGVAQSPRYKIIEKRQSVAFWCNPISGHATLYWYQQILGQGPKLLIQFQNNGVVDDSQLPKDRFSAERLKGVDSTLKIQPAKLEDSAVYLCASSLGHRVNTEAFFGQGTRLTVV.

The chain uses TRBV30 and TRBJ1-6, with D perhaps matching TRBD1 (5 bases). Trimming took 2 bases from V and 6 from J, leaving 5 bases between them. Germline V gives CDR1 GTSNPN, CDR2 SVGIG (reference sequence). This CDR3 is built from 12 residues. CDR3: CAWSQGNSPLHF. The CDR3, as DNA: TGTGCCTGGAGTCAGGGTAATTCACCCCTCCACTTT. The full variable domain, with the rest looked up from reference TRBV30 and TRBJ1-6, is SQTIHQWPATLVQPVGSPLSLECTVEGTSNPNLYWYRQAAGRGLQLLFYSVGIGQISSEVPQNLSASRPQDRQFILSSKKLLLSDSGFYLCAWSQGNSPLHFGNGTRLTVT.

V gene TRBV7-3 combines with J gene TRBJ2-2, with 7 nucleotides matching TRBD1. With V trimmed by 4 bases and J by 4 bases, 6 bases remained unmatched. The CDR3 length is 15 residues. Looked up from germline, CDR1 is SGHTA and CDR2 is FQGTGA. The CDR3 spells CASSSNRGPTGELFF. DNA for the CDR3: TGTGCCAGCAGCTCAAATAGGGGGCCCACCGGGGAGCTGTTTTTT.

The chain combines TRBV6-2 or TRBV6-3 with TRBJ2-2; maybe TRBD1 (5 bases). CDR3 length: 13 residues. The germline V gene has CDR1 MNHEY and CDR2 SVGEGT. V lost 5 bases to trimming and J lost 1 base, with 5 bases between them. The CDR3 region has the DNA TGTGCCAGCAGTGGACAGAACACCGGGGAGCTGTTTTTT. Protein product: CASSGQNTGELFF.

The chain employs TRBV5-1 and TRBJ2-2; the match to TRBD1 covers 11 bases. Germline V lookup: CDR1 SGHRS, CDR2 YFSETQ. This CDR3 contains 16 residues. J gave up 0 bases and V 6 bases, and 4 bases lay outside the gene matches. The CDR3 DNA reads as TGCGCCAGCACCCGGACAGGGGGCGCGAACACCGGGGAGCTGTTTTTT. Its protein product is CASTRTGGANTGELFF.

This sequence joins TRBV11-3 and TRBJ2-1, with TRBD2 matching over 7 bases. Germline V CDR1 and CDR2: SGHNT, YENEEA. The CDR3 spans 12 residues. The V segment lost 5 bases and the J segment 7 bases; nucleotides outside the gene matches: 2. The CDR3 spells CASSPGGNEQFF. CDR3 in DNA: TGTGCCAGCAGCCCCGGGGGGAATGAGCAGTTCTTC.

CDR3 region: CASSRAGSSTDTQYF. The CDR3 DNA follows: TGTGCCAGCAGCCGAGCGGGTTCTAGCACAGATACGCAGTATTTT. This chain connects TRBV28 to TRBJ2-3; D is possibly TRBD2 (6 bases). CDR1 and CDR2 from the germline V gene are MDHEN and SYDVKM. This CDR3 is 15 amino acids long. V lost 6 bases, J lost 0 bases, and 13 bases lay in between.

J is TRBJ2-3 and V is TRBV7-3; 8 bases agree with TRBD1. The CDR3 consists of 15 residues. The junction had 9 bases not matched to a gene; V was cut back by 4 bases and J by 6 bases. Per the germline V gene, CDR1 is SGHTA and CDR2 is FQGTGA. The DNA of the CDR3 is TGTGCCAGCAGCTCCCGGACAGGGCGAGTGGATACGCAGTATTTT. It translates to CASSSRTGRVDTQYF.